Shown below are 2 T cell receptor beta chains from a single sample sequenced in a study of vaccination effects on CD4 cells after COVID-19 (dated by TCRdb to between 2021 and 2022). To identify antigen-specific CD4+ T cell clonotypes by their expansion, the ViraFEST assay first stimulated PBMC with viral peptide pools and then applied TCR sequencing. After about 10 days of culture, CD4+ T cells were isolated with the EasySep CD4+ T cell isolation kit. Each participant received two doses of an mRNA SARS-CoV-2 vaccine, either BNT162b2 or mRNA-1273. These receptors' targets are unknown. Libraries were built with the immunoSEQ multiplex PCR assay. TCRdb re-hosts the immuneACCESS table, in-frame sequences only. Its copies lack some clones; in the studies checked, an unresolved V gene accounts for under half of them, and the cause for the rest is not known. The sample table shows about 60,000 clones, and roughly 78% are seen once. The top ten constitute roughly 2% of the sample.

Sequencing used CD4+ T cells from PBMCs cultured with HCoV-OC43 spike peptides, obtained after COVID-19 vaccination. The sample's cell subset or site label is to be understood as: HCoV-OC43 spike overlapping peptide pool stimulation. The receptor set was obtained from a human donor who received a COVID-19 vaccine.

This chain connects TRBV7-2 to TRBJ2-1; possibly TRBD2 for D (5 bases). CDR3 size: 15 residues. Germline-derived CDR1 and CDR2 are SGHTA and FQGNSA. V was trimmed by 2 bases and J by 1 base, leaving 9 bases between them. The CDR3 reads CASSLTTGSYNEQFF. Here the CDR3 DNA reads TGTGCCAGCAGCTTAACGACGGGGTCCTACAATGAGCAGTTCTTC.

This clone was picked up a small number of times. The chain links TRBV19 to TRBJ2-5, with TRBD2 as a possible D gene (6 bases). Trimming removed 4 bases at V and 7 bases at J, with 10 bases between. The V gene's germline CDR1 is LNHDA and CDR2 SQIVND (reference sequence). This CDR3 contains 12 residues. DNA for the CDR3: TGTGCCAGTAGTAGTTTGGGAGGGACCCAGTACTTC. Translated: CASSSLGGTQYF.